Included here is one T cell receptor beta chain sequence, with context. As yet, its antigen is unknown. The tumor samples were collected prior to definitive surgery or chemotherapy. The assay was immunoSEQ multiplex PCR, and TCRdb's table has in-frame clones only and misses some. The profile shows some 33,000 clones, 79% of them singletons. This entry is derived from a study of high-grade serous ovarian cancer treatment subgroups. Study observations and caveats: Different patients shared almost no repertoire; same-patient tumors shared about 0.1 to 0.79. TCR clonal relatedness correlated positively with neoantigen level.

Germline values: CDR1 SGHAT, CDR2 FQDESV (reference sequence). The CDR3 has 14 amino acids. V was pared by 5 bases and J by 5 bases, with 16 bases between. The sample comprised tumor tissue. The chain links TRBV11-1 to TRBJ2-7; TRBD1 is a possible D gene (5 bases). This receptor was identified in a human donor with high-grade serous ovarian cancer. In nucleotides, the CDR3 is TGTGCCAGCAGCCATTTTAGGGGCTCGGACGAGCAGTACTTC. Its protein is CASSHFRGSDEQYF.